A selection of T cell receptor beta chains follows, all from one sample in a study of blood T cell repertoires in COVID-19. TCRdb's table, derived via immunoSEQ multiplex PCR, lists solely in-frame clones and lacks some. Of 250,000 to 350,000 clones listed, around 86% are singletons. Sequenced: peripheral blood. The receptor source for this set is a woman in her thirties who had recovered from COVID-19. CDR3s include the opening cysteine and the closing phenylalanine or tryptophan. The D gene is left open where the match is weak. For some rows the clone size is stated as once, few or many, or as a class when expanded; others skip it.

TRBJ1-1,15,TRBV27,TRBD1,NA,CASSQGQLQNTEAFF,TGTGCCAGCAGTCAGGGACAGCTGCAGAACACTGAAGCTTTCTTT
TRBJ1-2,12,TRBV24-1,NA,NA,CATSTGNSGYTF,TGTGCCACCAGCACGGGGAATAGTGGCTACACCTTC
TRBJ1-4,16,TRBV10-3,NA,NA,CAISEGWGRADEKLFF,TGTGCCATCAGTGAAGGATGGGGCAGGGCGGACGAAAAACTGTTTTTT
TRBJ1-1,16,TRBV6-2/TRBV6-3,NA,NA,CASSYHYSGEGTEAFF,TGTGCCAGCAGTTACCATTATTCGGGGGAGGGCACTGAAGCTTTCTTT
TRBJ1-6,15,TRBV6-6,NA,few,CASSYSPGGDSPLHF,TGTGCCAGCAGTTACTCGCCGGGGGGTGACTCACCCCTCCACTTT
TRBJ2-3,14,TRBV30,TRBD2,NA,CAWRGGLAVDTQYF,TGTGCCTGGAGAGGGGGACTAGCAGTAGATACGCAGTATTTT
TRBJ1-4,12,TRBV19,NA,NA,CASSRGVEKLFF,TGTGCCAGTAGTAGAGGTGTTGAAAAACTGTTTTTT
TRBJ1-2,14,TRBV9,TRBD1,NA,CASSAGQGGYGYTF,TGTGCCAGCAGCGCCGGACAGGGCGGGTATGGCTACACCTTC
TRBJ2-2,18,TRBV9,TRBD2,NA,CASSLRTSGSQSTGELFF,TGTGCCAGCAGCTTACGGACTAGCGGGAGTCAAAGCACCGGGGAGCTGTTTTTT
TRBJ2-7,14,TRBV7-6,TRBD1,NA,CASSLGTGSYEQYF,TGTGCCAGCAGCTTGGGGACAGGGAGCTACGAGCAGTACTTC
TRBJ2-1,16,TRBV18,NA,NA,CASSPNPPAVDNEQFF,TGTGCCAGCTCACCGAACCCCCCAGCGGTCGACAATGAGCAGTTCTTC
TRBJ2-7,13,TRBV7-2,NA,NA,CASSLVLYYEQYF,TGTGCCAGCAGCTTAGTACTGTACTACGAGCAGTACTTC
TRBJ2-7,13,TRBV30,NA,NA,CAWSVGSSYEQYF,TGTGCCTGGAGTGTAGGGAGCTCCTACGAGCAGTACTTC
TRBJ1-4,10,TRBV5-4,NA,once,CASGREKLFF,TGTGCCAGCGGCCGTGAAAAACTGTTTTTT
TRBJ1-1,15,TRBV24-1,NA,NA,CATSDSGDLNTEAFF,TGTGCCACCAGTGATTCAGGGGACCTAAACACTGAAGCTTTCTTT
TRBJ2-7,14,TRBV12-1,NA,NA,CASSEASGGSGQYF,TGTGCCAGCAGCGAAGCGAGCGGCGGGAGCGGACAGTACTTC
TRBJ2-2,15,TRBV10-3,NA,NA,CAISELSEDTGELFF,TGTGCCATCAGTGAGTTGTCTGAGGACACCGGGGAGCTGTTTTTT
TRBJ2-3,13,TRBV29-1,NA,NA,CSAVPGSTDTQYF,TGCAGTGCTGTGCCGGGTAGCACAGATACGCAGTATTTT
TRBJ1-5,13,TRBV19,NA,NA,CASKLTGNQPQHF,TGTGCCAGTAAGTTGACAGGCAATCAGCCCCAGCATTTT
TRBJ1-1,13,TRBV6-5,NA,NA,CASISSGNTEAFF,TGTGCCAGCATAAGCTCAGGGAACACTGAAGCTTTCTTT
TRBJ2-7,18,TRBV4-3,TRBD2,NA,CASSQDGPGLAGSYEQYF,TGCGCCAGCAGCCAAGATGGTCCCGGACTAGCGGGATCCTACGAGCAGTACTTC
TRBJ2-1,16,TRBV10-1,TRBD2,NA,CASSDPTSGTYNEQFF,TGCGCCAGCAGTGACCCGACTAGCGGGACCTACAATGAGCAGTTCTTC
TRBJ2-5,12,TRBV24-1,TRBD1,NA,CATQDRGETQYF,TGTGCCACTCAGGACAGGGGCGAGACCCAGTACTTC
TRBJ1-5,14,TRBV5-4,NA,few,CASSLVGVGQPQHF,TGTGCCAGCAGCTTGGTAGGGGTGGGTCAGCCCCAGCATTTT
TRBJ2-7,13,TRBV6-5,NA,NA,CASRQTGAYEQYF,TGTGCCAGCAGACAGACAGGAGCCTACGAGCAGTACTTC
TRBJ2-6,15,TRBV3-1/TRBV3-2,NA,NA,CASSQAFSGANVLTF,TGTGCCAGCAGCCAAGCTTTCTCTGGGGCCAACGTCCTGACTTTC
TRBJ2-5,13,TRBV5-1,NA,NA,CASSLLGEETQYF,TGCGCCAGCAGCTTGTTGGGAGAAGAGACCCAGTACTTC
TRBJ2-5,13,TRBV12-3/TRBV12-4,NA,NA,CASTPQVKETQYF,TGTGCCAGCACCCCACAGGTGAAAGAGACCCAGTACTTC
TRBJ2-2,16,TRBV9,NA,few,CASSVAGSLNTGELFF,TGTGCCAGCAGCGTAGCTGGTAGTCTTAACACCGGGGAGCTGTTTTTT
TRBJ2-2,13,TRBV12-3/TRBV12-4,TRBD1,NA,CASTENRDSGLFF,TGTGCCAGCACCGAGAACCGGGACAGTGGGCTGTTTTTT
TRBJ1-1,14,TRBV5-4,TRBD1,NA,CASSLEGANTEAFF,TGTGCCAGCAGCTTGGAGGGGGCGAACACTGAAGCTTTCTTT
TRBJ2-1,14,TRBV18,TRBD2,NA,CASSPGLQYNEQFF,TGTGCCAGCTCACCGGGACTACAGTACAATGAGCAGTTCTTC
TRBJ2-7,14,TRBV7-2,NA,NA,CASSLSRERSEQYF,TGTGCCAGCAGCTTATCTCGGGAGAGAAGCGAGCAGTACTTC
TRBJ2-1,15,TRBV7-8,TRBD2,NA,CASSTGLAGEVEQFF,TGTGCCAGCAGCACGGGACTAGCGGGAGAGGTTGAGCAGTTCTTC
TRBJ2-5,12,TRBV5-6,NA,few,CASSWDKETQYF,TGTGCCAGCAGCTGGGACAAAGAGACCCAGTACTTC
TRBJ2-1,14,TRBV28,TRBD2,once,CASSLRLAGNEQFF,TGTGCCAGCAGTTTAAGACTAGCAGGCAATGAGCAGTTCTTC